Only a few counts were recorded for the clone carrying this TCR beta chain. Sequenced material consisted of expressed TCRB transcripts (all of the isolated RNA was reverse transcribed). Some clones are missing from TCRdb's copy, which holds only in-frame ones; the method was immunoSEQ multiplex PCR. The repertoire consists of around 58,000 clones, with around 63% occurring once and the leading ten covering 2% to 2.5%. The data are from a study of beta chain features in type 1 diabetes. CDR3 length: 14 amino acids. Germline CDR1 ENHRY, CDR2 SYGVKD. V was pared by 4 bases and J by 1 base, with 10 bases between. Stem cell-like memory, regulatory, central memory and naive CD4+ cells were sorted via CD45RO/CCR7/CD25/CD127/CD95/CD27.

The chain combines TRBV10-3 with TRBJ1-1; D might be TRBD1 (6 bases). The source material was Tregs from blood. This receptor was taken from a woman aged 18-30 years in good health. CDR3: CAISAQGPNTEAFF. In DNA, the CDR3 is TGTGCCATCAGTGCACAGGGCCCGAACACTGAAGCTTTCTTT.